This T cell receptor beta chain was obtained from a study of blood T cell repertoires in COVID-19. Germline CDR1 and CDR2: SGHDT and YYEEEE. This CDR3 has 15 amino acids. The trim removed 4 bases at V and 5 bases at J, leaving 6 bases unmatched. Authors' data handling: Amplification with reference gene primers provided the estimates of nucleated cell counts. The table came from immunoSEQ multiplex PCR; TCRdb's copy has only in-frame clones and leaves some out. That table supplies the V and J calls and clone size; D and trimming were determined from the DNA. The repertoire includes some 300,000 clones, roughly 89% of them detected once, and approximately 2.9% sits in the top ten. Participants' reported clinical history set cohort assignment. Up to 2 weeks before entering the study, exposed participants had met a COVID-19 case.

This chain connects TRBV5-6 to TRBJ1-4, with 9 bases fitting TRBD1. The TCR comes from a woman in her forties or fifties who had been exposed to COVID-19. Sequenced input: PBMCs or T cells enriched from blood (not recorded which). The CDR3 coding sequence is TGTGCCAGCAGCCTTAACAGGGGGCACAATGAAAAACTGTTTTTT. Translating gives CASSLNRGHNEKLFF.